These 24 T cell receptor beta chains share one sample of origin, sequenced in a study of blood T cell repertoires in COVID-19. Here immunoSEQ multiplex PCR was the method, and the copy in TCRdb shows in-frame clones only, minus some. This sample has under 200,000 clones, with 82% found just once. What was sequenced was peripheral blood. The receptors were sampled from an older woman with COVID-19, enrolled during active disease.

This clone turned up a few times. The chain joins TRBV11-3 to TRBJ2-1, with TRBD2 identical over 12 bases. Germline values: CDR1 SGHNT, CDR2 YENEEA. CDR3 length equals 16 residues. Unmatched junction bases numbered 1, after V lost 3 bases and J lost 1 base. In DNA form, the CDR3 reads TGTGCCAGCAGCTTTGGGACTAGCGGGTCCTACAATGAGCAGTTCTTC. Encoded protein: CASSFGTSGSYNEQFF.

The rearrangement links TRBV19 to TRBJ1-1, with TRBD1 matching 7 bases. V lost 7 bases, J lost 9 bases, and 17 bases stayed unmatched. Looked up from germline, CDR1 is LNHDA and CDR2 is SQIVND (reference sequence). The length of the CDR3 is 15 residues. CDR3 coding DNA: TGTGCCAGTAATGGGTCAGGGGGAGGCCCGAATAAAGCTTTCTTT. Translating it yields CASNGSGGGPNKAFF.

A few counts support this clone. The chain couples TRBV6-5 to TRBJ1-1, with a possible D match to TRBD1 (5 bases). The CDR3 is 16 amino acids. V dropped 0 bases and J dropped 5 bases, with 16 bases sitting between them. Germline V gene sequence: CDR1 MNHEY, CDR2 SVGAGI. The CDR3 DNA is TGTGCCAGCAGTTACTCGGCGAGACAGCGAAAAACTGAAGCTTTCTTT. Its translation is CASSYSARQRKTEAFF.

The chain recombines TRBV5-6 with TRBJ1-6; the D gene is possibly TRBD1 (6 bases). There are 15 residues in the CDR3. Trimming shortened V by 2 bases and J by 4 bases, and 10 bases separated the two germline ends. The germline V gene has CDR1 SGHDT and CDR2 YYEEEE. CDR3 loop: CASSLMQGYNSPLHF. The CDR3 region has the DNA TGTGCCAGCAGCTTAATGCAGGGGTATAATTCACCCCTCCACTTT.

The chain links TRBV6-5 to TRBJ1-2; a possible D gene is TRBD1 (6 bases). The germline CDR1 and CDR2 sequences are MNHEY and SVGAGI. V lost 8 bases, J lost 2 bases, and 18 bases lay in between. The CDR3 has 15 residues. CDR3 sequence reads: CASAFSRGTNYGYTF. DNA of the CDR3: TGTGCCAGCGCCTTCTCGCGGGGGACAAACTATGGCTACACCTTC.

The chain joins TRBV5-5 to TRBJ2-2, with TRBD2 as a possible D gene (5 bases). V lost 4 bases, J lost 2 bases, and 9 bases lay in between. Germline-derived CDR1 and CDR2 are SGHKS and YYEKEE (reference sequence). The CDR3 is 14 amino acids. CDR3 nucleotides: TGTGCCAGCAGCCCCGGGGTCAACACCGGGGAGCTGTTTTTT. This encodes CASSPGVNTGELFF.

This rearrangement joins TRBV27 to TRBJ2-1; TRBD1 matches at 7 bases. Germline values: CDR1 MNHEY, CDR2 SMNVEV (reference sequence). V shed 5 bases and J 10 bases; nucleotides not matched to a gene: 8. This CDR3 region has 13 residues. The CDR3, as DNA: TGTGCCAGCAGTCCCCCAGGGGGTAGGGAGCAGTTCTTC. It translates to CASSPPGGREQFF.

The chain carries TRBV6-2 or TRBV6-3 and TRBJ2-3, with D perhaps TRBD1 (5 bases). V shed 2 bases and J shed 5 bases, with 8 bases lying between them. The CDR3 has 13 amino acids. Germline CDR1 reads MNHEY; CDR2 reads SVGEGT. CDR3 amino acids: CASSYGARDTQYF. The CDR3 DNA follows: TGTGCCAGCAGTTACGGGGCTAGAGATACGCAGTATTTT.

The chain links TRBV7-9 to TRBJ1-4, with D possibly matching TRBD1 (5 bases). Deletions cut 3 bases from V and 3 bases from J, with 14 bases between. The CDR3 length is 16 residues. Per the germline V gene, CDR1 is SEHNR and CDR2 is FQNEAQ (reference sequence). In DNA form, the CDR3 reads TGTGCCAGCAGCTTGGCGGCGGGGCGGGCTAATGAAAAACTGTTTTTT. Protein: CASSLAAGRANEKLFF.

The chain links TRBV28 to TRBJ1-5, with D hard to call. V lost 2 bases to trimming and J lost 7 bases, with 6 bases between them. The CDR3 has 12 residues. Germline V gene sequence: CDR1 MDHEN, CDR2 SYDVKM. For the CDR3, the DNA is TGTGCCAGCAGTTTACGCGGACAGCCCCAGCATTTT. Translation gives CASSLRGQPQHF.

The rearrangement joins TRBV19 to TRBJ1-5; 10 bases line up with TRBD1. V was clipped by 6 bases and J by 6 bases; unmatched bases: 5. The CDR3 is 14 residues long. Per germline, CDR1 LNHDA and CDR2 SQIVND (reference sequence). The CDR3 coding sequence is TGTGCCAGTAGACGGGACAGGGGAAGTCAGCCCCAGCATTTT. Translating it yields CASRRDRGSQPQHF.

The V and J genes are TRBV9 and TRBJ1-2; the match to TRBD1 covers 9 bases. V shed 4 bases, J shed 8 bases, and the junction held 12 bases outside the gene matches. In germline, CDR1 is SGDLS, CDR2 YYNGEE. The length of the CDR3 is 15 residues. This CDR3 is CASSPPGRQGVGYTF. Written as DNA, the CDR3 is TGTGCCAGCAGCCCCCCGGGTAGACAGGGGGTGGGCTACACCTTC.

The chain couples TRBV9 to TRBJ2-7, with 7 bases aligning to TRBD2. From germline, CDR1 is SGDLS and CDR2 YYNGEE. Germline trimming cut 3 bases from V and 3 bases from J; bases unmatched to any gene: 9. This CDR3 contains 15 residues. The CDR3 coding sequence is TGTGCCAGCAGCGCAGGACTAGGAGAAGTCTACGAGCAGTACTTC. Translation gives CASSAGLGEVYEQYF. The full variable domain, completed using reference TRBV9 and TRBJ2-7, is DSGVTQTPKHLITATGQRVTLRCSPRSGDLSVYWYQQSLDQGLQFLIQYYNGEERAKGNILERFSAQQFPDLHSELNLSSLELGDSALYFCASSAGLGEVYEQYFGPGTRLTVT.

The table lists this clone with a few counts. The chain has TRBV5-6 and TRBJ1-6; 8 bases agree with TRBD1. The CDR3 is 14 amino acids. V lost 2 bases, J lost 9 bases, and 4 bases stayed unmatched. Looked up from germline, CDR1 is SGHDT and CDR2 is YYEEEE. CDR3 protein: CASSLRTGSSPLHF. CDR3 coding DNA: TGTGCCAGCAGCTTAAGGACAGGGAGTTCACCCCTCCACTTT.

CDR3 region: CASSLAGRFGELFF. The CDR3 DNA reads as TGTGCCAGCAGCTTAGCGGGGAGATTCGGGGAGCTGTTTTTT. The V gene is TRBV7-8, the J gene TRBJ2-2, with D maybe TRBD2 (5 bases). V lost 0 bases, J lost 7 bases, and 9 bases lay in between. In germline, CDR1 is SGHVS, CDR2 FQNEAQ. The CDR3 spans 14 residues.

This clone came up a few times. The rearrangement joins TRBV6-4 to TRBJ2-3, with TRBD2 identical over 13 bases. Germline V gene sequence: CDR1 MRHNA, CDR2 SNTAGT. CDR3 length: 15 residues. J gave up 4 bases and V 2 bases, and 0 bases lay outside the gene matches. DNA of the CDR3: TGTGCCAGCAGTGACACTAGCGGGGGGGCAGATACGCAGTATTTT. This sequence encodes CASSDTSGGADTQYF.

The J gene is TRBJ1-4, the V gene TRBV6-5; no reliable D call. Germline CDR1 is MNHEY and CDR2 is SVGAGI. The CDR3 sequence is 13 residues long. With 6 bases removed from V and 3 bases from J, the gap between germline ends came to 8 bases. The CDR3 coding sequence is TGTGCCAGCAGGAATACAGCTAATGAAAAACTGTTTTTT. This translates into CASRNTANEKLFF.

This clone was seen only once. The chain recombines TRBV11-3 with TRBJ2-1; TRBD2 matches 11 bases. Unmatched junction bases numbered 9, after V lost 1 base and J lost 7 bases. This CDR3 is 17 amino acids long. The germline V gene encodes CDR1 SGHNT and CDR2 YENEEA. CDR3 bases: TGTGCCAGCAGCTTAGGGGTAGCGGGAGGGCCGGATAATGAGCAGTTCTTC. Translation: CASSLGVAGGPDNEQFF.

This clone showed up just a few times. V usage is TRBV11-2 and J usage is TRBJ1-4; no reliable D call. The CDR3 spans 16 residues. Germline V CDR1 and CDR2: SGHAT, FQNNGV. The germline V and J ends were trimmed by 1 base and 0 bases, with 9 bases remaining between them. CDR3 nucleotide sequence: TGTGCCAGCAGCTTAGGAGGGCGATCAACTAATGAAAAACTGTTTTTT. As protein: CASSLGGRSTNEKLFF.

This clone was found many times. The chain couples TRBV7-9 to TRBJ1-2, with a tentative D call TRBD1 (5 bases). V lost 5 bases to trimming and J lost 4 bases, with 14 bases between them. The CDR3 extends over 14 amino acids. Germline V gene sequence: CDR1 SEHNR, CDR2 FQNEAQ (reference sequence). In DNA form, the CDR3 reads TGTGCCAGCAGCCCGGGGGGACGGTCCTATGGCTACACCTTC. This codes for CASSPGGRSYGYTF.

CDR3 region: CASMDTATPQHF. In DNA, the CDR3 is TGTGCCAGTATGGATACAGCCACGCCCCAGCATTTT. V usage is TRBV19 and J usage is TRBJ1-5, with D uncertain. This CDR3 is built from 12 residues. The V end lost 7 bases, the J end lost 9 bases, and 13 bases lay between the germline ends. The germline V gene has CDR1 LNHDA and CDR2 SQIVND (reference sequence).

This chain connects TRBV15 to TRBJ1-5; the D is unclear. This CDR3 spans 14 amino acids. Trimming removed 8 bases at V and 0 bases at J, with 11 bases between. Per germline, CDR1 LNHNV and CDR2 YYDKDF (reference sequence). CDR3 protein: CATSTEYSNQPQHF. For the CDR3, the DNA is TGTGCCACCTCCACAGAGTATAGCAATCAGCCCCAGCATTTT.

The genes are TRBV6-5 and TRBJ2-7; D gene ambiguous. From germline, CDR1 is MNHEY and CDR2 SVGAGI. V was clipped by 6 bases and J by 0 bases, with 12 bases between them. This CDR3 is 14 amino acids long. The CDR3: CASRTRRVSYEQYF. The CDR3 coding sequence is TGTGCCAGCAGGACCCGCCGGGTCTCCTACGAGCAGTACTTC.

The DNA for the CDR3 is TGTGCCAGCAGCGGACAGGGGTGGACTGAAGCTTTCTTT. It translates to CASSGQGWTEAFF. J is TRBJ1-1 and V is TRBV28; 9 nucleotides match TRBD1. Germline lookup yields CDR1 MDHEN and CDR2 SYDVKM. V shed 6 bases, J shed 5 bases, and the junction held 4 bases outside the gene matches. The CDR3 is 13 amino acids.